Listed below are T cell receptor beta chains from one sample, sequenced in a study of blood T cell repertoires in COVID-19. Sequencing used immunoSEQ multiplex PCR; TCRdb keeps in-frame clones, though not all of them. The sample consists of around 340,000 clones, around 90% of them appearing once. Input material: peripheral blood. The receptors were sampled from a woman between 55 and 75 years old with COVID-19, enrolled during active disease. Each CDR3 is given with its conserved first and last residue. Each record gives: clone size, D gene, J gene, V gene, CDR3 DNA, CDR3 protein. D genes are given only for firm matches. Only some rows state a clone size, as once, few, many or a class for expanded clones.

>.|.|TRBJ1-1|TRBV28
TGTGCCAGCAGTCTCAGGGGTGAAGCTTTCTTT
CASSLRGEAFF
>.|TRBD2|TRBJ2-2|TRBV6-5
TGTGCCAGCACAGTGGGACTAGCCAACACCGGGGAGCTGTTTTTT
CASTVGLANTGELFF
>.|.|TRBJ1-5|TRBV28
TGTGCCAGCAGTTTAAGTAGACAGCCCCAGCATTTT
CASSLSRQPQHF
>.|TRBD1|TRBJ1-4|TRBV6-6
TGTGCCACGCAACTCGGGACAGGGAACGAAAAACTGTTTTTT
CATQLGTGNEKLFF
>.|.|TRBJ2-2|TRBV6-4
TGTGCCAGCAGGCGGGACAGTGGCACCGGGGAGCTGTTTTTT
CASRRDSGTGELFF
>.|TRBD1|TRBJ1-2|TRBV6-6
TGTGCCAGCAGTTCGACAGGGGATAATGGCTACACCTTC
CASSSTGDNGYTF
>once|TRBD1|TRBJ1-4|TRBV7-3
TGTGCCAGCAGCGACCTGACAGGGGTTGGCGAAAAACTGTTTTTT
CASSDLTGVGEKLFF
>few|.|TRBJ1-3|TRBV7-3
TGTGCCAGCAGCTCAGGGTCTGGAAACACCATATATTTT
CASSSGSGNTIYF
>once|TRBD2|TRBJ2-7|TRBV9
TGTGCCAGCAGCGTAGCTGCGGGGGGGAGCTCCTACGAGCAGTACTTC
CASSVAAGGSSYEQYF
>.|.|TRBJ1-2|TRBV5-1
TGCGCCAGCAGCCCACGGGAGCCCTATGGCTACACCTTC
CASSPREPYGYTF
>once|.|TRBJ1-1|TRBV9
TGTGCCAGCAGCGTAGATGGTAGTCAGGGCGCGATGAACACTGAAGCTTTCTTT
CASSVDGSQGAMNTEAFF
>.|.|TRBJ1-1|TRBV28
TGTGCCACCGTAGCGGCTCGGGGAGCTTTCTTT
CATVAARGAFF
>.|TRBD1|TRBJ1-4|TRBV7-6
TGTGCCAGCAGTTCTCTCGGAAGGACAGGGAATGAAAAACTGTTTTTT
CASSSLGRTGNEKLFF
>.|.|TRBJ1-3|TRBV20-1
TGCAGTGCTAGTTCTGGGCCCTACTCTGGAAACACCATATATTTT
CSASSGPYSGNTIYF
>.|TRBD1|TRBJ1-5|TRBV5-6
TGTGCCAGCAGCTTGGGGACAGGGAACAATCAGCCCCAGCATTTT
CASSLGTGNNQPQHF
>.|.|TRBJ1-6|TRBV28
TGTGCCAGCACTCCGAGCGTGGGACTCGGTTCACCCCTCCACTTT
CASTPSVGLGSPLHF
>.|.|TRBJ1-1|TRBV29-1
TGCAGCGTTGTCCTAACCGCCACTGAAGCTTTCTTT
CSVVLTATEAFF
>.|TRBD2|TRBJ2-2|TRBV7-2
TGTGCCAGCAGCTTATTCGGGACTCCGGGAGGAACCGGGGAGCTGTTTTTT
CASSLFGTPGGTGELFF
>.|TRBD1|TRBJ1-3|TRBV5-4
TGTGCCAGCAGCCGCCCGGGACAGGGACGAAACACCATATATTTT
CASSRPGQGRNTIYF
>.|.|TRBJ1-1|TRBV24-1
TGTGCCACCAGTGCAGGGACTAACACTGAAGCTTTCTTT
CATSAGTNTEAFF
>.|TRBD1|TRBJ2-5|TRBV27
TGTGCCAGCAGTGTCCCCGGGACAGGGAGGGAGACCCAGTACTTC
CASSVPGTGRETQYF
>.|TRBD1|TRBJ2-1|TRBV27
TGTGCCAGCTGTTCGAGGGACAGGTACAATGAGCAGTTCTTC
CASCSRDRYNEQFF
>.|.|TRBJ1-6|TRBV27
TGTGCCAGCAGTTCCCCGAGCTCCTATAATTCACCCCTCCACTTT
CASSSPSSYNSPLHF
>.|TRBD2|TRBJ2-5|TRBV19
TGTGCCAGTAGTATAGTAGCGGGGGGACTCCAAGAGACCCAGTACTTC
CASSIVAGGLQETQYF
>.|TRBD1|TRBJ2-1|TRBV6-5
TGTGCCACGTCCCGGGACAGGGGAAATGAGCAGTTCTTC
CATSRDRGNEQFF
>.|TRBD1|TRBJ2-7|TRBV3-1/TRBV3-2
TGTGCCAGCAGCCAGTCTCTTTCCGGGACAGGGAGTTACGAGCAGTACTTC
CASSQSLSGTGSYEQYF
>once|.|TRBJ2-2|TRBV5-1
TGCGCCAGCAGCTTGGACGGGGGCACCGGGGAGCTGTTTTTT
CASSLDGGTGELFF
>.|.|TRBJ1-1|TRBV4-2
TGTGCCAGCAGCCAATTTGGGCAGGTGAACACTGAAGCTTTCTTT
CASSQFGQVNTEAFF
>.|.|TRBJ1-5|TRBV19
TGTGCCAGTAGTAGGGTGGGGGCTACAGATCAGCCCCAGCATTTT
CASSRVGATDQPQHF
>.|TRBD1|TRBJ1-1|TRBV24-1
TGTGCCACCCGACCGGGGACAGGGAGGAACACTGAAGCTTTCTTT
CATRPGTGRNTEAFF
>.|.|TRBJ1-3|TRBV14
TGTGCCAGCAGCCAAGTCCGTGGAGGTCTTGTCGACACCATATATTTT
CASSQVRGGLVDTIYF
>.|.|TRBJ2-7|TRBV3-1/TRBV3-2
TGTGCCAGCAGCCAAGGAGGCGAGCAGTACTTC
CASSQGGEQYF
>.|.|TRBJ1-4|TRBV2
TGTGCCAGCAGTTTCCGACAGTTATCACTTAATGAAAAACTGTTTTTT
CASSFRQLSLNEKLFF
>.|.|TRBJ1-1|TRBV9
TGTGCCAGCAGCCCCTATCTGGGTACAGGGTCAACTGAAGCTTTCTTT
CASSPYLGTGSTEAFF
>.|TRBD1|TRBJ1-3|TRBV29-1
TGCAGCGTTTGGGACAGGGAAAGCTCTGGAAACACCATATATTTT
CSVWDRESSGNTIYF
>few|.|TRBJ2-7|TRBV21-1
TGTGCCAGCAGACAGGGGTCCGAGCAGTACTTC
CASRQGSEQYF
>.|.|TRBJ1-1|TRBV6-6
TGTGCCAGCAGTTACTCGTACCGACGAGCGGAAGCTTTCTTT
CASSYSYRRAEAFF
>.|.|TRBJ1-5|TRBV5-1
TGCGCCCGCAGCCCGGGGGGGGGTTTGAGCAATCAGCCCCAGCATTTT
CARSPGGGLSNQPQHF
>.|.|TRBJ1-1|TRBV12-3/TRBV12-4
TGTGCCAGCAGTCCTTCGCGGCGGGGGGAAGCTTTCTTT
CASSPSRRGEAFF
>.|.|TRBJ1-1|TRBV30
TGTGCCTGGAGTAGATTTACGGCCGGGTTCGGGGGGGGCACTGAAGCTTTCTTT
CAWSRFTAGFGGGTEAFF
>.|.|TRBJ1-1|TRBV10-3
TGTGCCATCGGGGCGACGGCACACACTGAAGCTTTCTTT
CAIGATAHTEAFF
>.|.|TRBJ2-2|TRBV5-5
TGTGCCAGCAGAGGACAGAGCACGAACACCGGGGAGCTGTTTTTT
CASRGQSTNTGELFF
>.|.|TRBJ1-2|TRBV6-5
TGTGCCAGCAGACGGGACTATGGCTACACCTTC
CASRRDYGYTF
>.|.|TRBJ2-1|TRBV6-5
TGTGCCAGCAGACGGTACAGGGAATACAATGAGCAGTTCTTC
CASRRYREYNEQFF
>.|TRBD2|TRBJ2-1|TRBV7-3
TGTGCCAGCAGCTTAGAAGTGGGGGGGTGGAATGAGCAGTTCTTC
CASSLEVGGWNEQFF
>.|.|TRBJ2-1|TRBV7-9
TGTGCCAGCAGCGAGACTACCTTTTACAATGAGCAGTTCTTC
CASSETTFYNEQFF